This TCR beta chain was identified during a study of cytomegalovirus exposure and HLA in healthy donors. Whole-study findings and limits: In a later analysis, approximately 15,000 TCR beta sequences were associated with HLA alleles at 0.05 false discovery rate.

A multiplex PCR was run with 60 Vbeta primers and 13 Jbeta primers. Measured with immunoSEQ multiplex PCR; TCRdb has only the in-frame clones, and not every one. This repertoire shows 140,000 to 150,000 clones, over 55% found once; its top ten account for approximately 2%. As concerns this clone: The target antigen is unknown.

This clonotype originated in a middle-aged man in good health and CMV-seronegative. Sequences were obtained from PBMCs.

This chain's CDR3 is CASSEGTGAGNTIYF. The CDR3 DNA reads as TGTGCCAGCAGTGAGGGGACAGGGGCTGGAAACACCATATATTTT. This chain links TRBV2 with TRBJ1-3, with 10 bases matching TRBD1. This CDR3 is built from 15 residues. Germline V gene lookup returns CDR1 SNHLY and CDR2 FYNNEI. The ends lost 3 bases at V and 2 bases at J; junction bases unmatched: 1.